This TCR beta chain was captured in a study of blood T cell repertoires in COVID-19 (TCRdb year 2020). Background on the whole study: Samples from collaborators originated in the United States, Italy and Spain and spanned both the acute and convalescent phases of COVID-19. The prospective study material was composed of cDNA or gDNA derived from T cells, B-cell-depleted T cells, or PBMCs. Deeply sampled blood TCRbeta repertoires from subjects exposed to, actively infected with, or recovered from COVID-19 were included in the dataset. The repertoires were made available in a free public database intended to serve as a resource for research on the immune response to SARS-CoV-2. Samples were obtained from the ongoing ImmuneRACE study (first 160 participants) and from about 1,300 subjects provided by 6 global collaborators. Sample metadata almost always included a de-identified subject ID, COVID-19 status, age in years and sex. Where HLA class I and class II types were available, the types were taken from metadata supplied by the sample provider, not from assay-based typing. The full study reports these points: The quantity of clinical and demographic metadata differed by source and by participant and was supplied without curation.

TCRbeta CDR3 regions were amplified from genomic DNA by means of the immunoSEQ Assay, a bias-controlled multiplex PCR. Per the source publication's procedure: Nucleated cell counts per sample were estimated from amplification of reference gene primers within the assay. To quantify the absolute abundance of each unique TCRbeta CDR3 rearrangement, sequence reads were collapsed and filtered. Productive Simpson clonality was computed per sample as the square root of Simpson's diversity index over productive rearrangements. TCRdb holds this immuneACCESS table with in-frame rearrangements only. Some clones are missing; in checked studies, unresolved V genes explain under half, and the rest has no known cause. V, J and clone size are those of that table, while D and trimming were read from the DNA. The sample profile shows 90,000 to 95,000 clones; almost 90% of them were found once. Together, the top ten hold roughly 8.1% of the sample.

The collaborating institutions used their own protocols to collect whole blood in K2EDTA tubes. For TCRbeta analysis, collaborators shipped samples in one of three forms: frozen whole blood, isolated PBMCs, or DNA extracted from either of those sample types. With respect to this clone: Its antigen is currently not known. Per-base quality was not reported, and no clone a single base away is much larger than it.

V and J are trimmed by 3 bases and 1 base, and the gene matches miss 7 bases of the junction. The CDR3 contains 18 residues, cysteine and phenylalanine counted. Only CDR3 DNA remains: 54 bases, in frame from the first base. CDR1 and CDR2, per the germline V gene (reference sequence), are MNHEY and SMNVEV. The TCR comes from a woman aged 65 to 85 with acute or convalescent COVID-19. Input material: peripheral blood. The chain is made from TRBV27 and TRBJ2-3, with 13 bases in between that match TRBD2. The DNA sequence is TGTGCCAGCAGTTTCTCCAGAGGACTAGCGGGAGGCACAGATACGCAGTATTTT. It translates as CASSFSRGLAGGTDTQYF.